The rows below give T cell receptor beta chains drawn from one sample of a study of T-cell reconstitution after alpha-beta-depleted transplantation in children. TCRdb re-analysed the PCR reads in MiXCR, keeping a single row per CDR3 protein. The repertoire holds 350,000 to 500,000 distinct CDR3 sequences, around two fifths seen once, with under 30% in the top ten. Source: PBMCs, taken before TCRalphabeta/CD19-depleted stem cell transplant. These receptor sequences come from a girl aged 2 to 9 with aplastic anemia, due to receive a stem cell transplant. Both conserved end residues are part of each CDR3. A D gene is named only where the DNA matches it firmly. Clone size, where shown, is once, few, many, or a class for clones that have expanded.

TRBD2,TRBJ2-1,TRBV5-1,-,TGCGCCAGCAGCTTGTTACTAGCGGGAGTCGATGAGCAGTTCTTC,CASSLLLAGVDEQFF
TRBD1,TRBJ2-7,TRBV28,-,TGTGCCAGCAACACCGGGACAGCATTCTACGAGCAGTACTTC,CASNTGTAFYEQYF
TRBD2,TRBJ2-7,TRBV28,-,TGTGCCAGCGGGGCGCGGGGGGGGATCTACGAGCAGTACTTC,CASGARGGIYEQYF
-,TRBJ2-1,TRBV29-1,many,TGCAGCGTTGTTCTAGCAACGGCAATTGGGCAGTTCTTC,CSVVLATAIGQFF
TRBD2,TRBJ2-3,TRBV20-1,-,TGCAGTGCTGAGACTAGCGGGAGAACAGATACGCAGTATTTT,CSAETSGRTDTQYF
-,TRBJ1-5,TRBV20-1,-,TGCAGTGCTCTCCGCCAATCTGATAGCAATCAGCCCCAGCATTTT,CSALRQSDSNQPQHF
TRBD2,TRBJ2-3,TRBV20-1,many,TGCAGTGCTCCCGGACTAGCGGGGGATACGCAGTATTTT,CSAPGLAGDTQYF
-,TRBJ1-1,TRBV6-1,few,TGTGCCAGCAGGTTCGGGGGGATGACTGAAGCTTTCTTT,CASRFGGMTEAFF
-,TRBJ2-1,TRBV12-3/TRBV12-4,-,TGTGCCAGCAGTCCCGAGCGGGCAAGGGGCAATGAGCAGTTCTTC,CASSPERARGNEQFF
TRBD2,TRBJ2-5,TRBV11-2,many,TGTGCCAGCAGCTTAGAGGGTCGGCTAGCGGGGAAAGAGACCCAGTACTTC,CASSLEGRLAGKETQYF
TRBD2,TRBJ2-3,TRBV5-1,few,TGCGCCAGCAGCTTGGCCCGACTAGCGGGAGCAGCCCCCGGCGATACGCAGTATTTT,CASSLARLAGAAPGDTQYF
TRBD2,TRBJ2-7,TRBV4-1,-,TGCGCCAGCAGCCAGCGACTAGCGGGAGGGTACGAGCAGTACTTC,CASSQRLAGGYEQYF
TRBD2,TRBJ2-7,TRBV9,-,TGTGCCAGCAGCCCCTCTAGCGGGAGGGTAGGTGAGCAGTACTTC,CASSPSSGRVGEQYF
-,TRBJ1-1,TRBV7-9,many,TGTGCCAGCAGCTTAGATGCCGGCACTGAAGCTTTCTTT,CASSLDAGTEAFF
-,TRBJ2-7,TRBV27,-,TGTGCCAGCAGTTTATTCGCAGGGAACTACGAGCAGTACTTC,CASSLFAGNYEQYF
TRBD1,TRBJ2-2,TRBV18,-,TGTGCCAGCTCAACCGGACAGGGGGCCGGAAACACCGGGGAGCTGTTTTTT,CASSTGQGAGNTGELFF
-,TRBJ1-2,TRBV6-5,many,TGTGCCAGCAGTTACAAAGGGGTGGGTGGCTACACCTTC,CASSYKGVGGYTF
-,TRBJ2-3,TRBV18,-,TGTGCCAGCTCACCAGGCTCGACGCGAGATACGCAGTATTTT,CASSPGSTRDTQYF
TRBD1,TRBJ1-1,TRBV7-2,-,TGTGCCAGCAGCTTCGACAGGGCATTGGAAGCTTTCTTT,CASSFDRALEAFF
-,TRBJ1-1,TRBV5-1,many,TGCGCCAGCAGCTTGGGGAACAGGGTCTCTGAAGCTTTCTTT,CASSLGNRVSEAFF
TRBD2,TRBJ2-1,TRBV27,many,TGTGCCAGCAGGCTCCGACTAGCGGCCCACAATGAGCAGTTCTTC,CASRLRLAAHNEQFF
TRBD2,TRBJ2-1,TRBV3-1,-,TGTGCCTCCTGCCCTAGCGGGAGCTCCTACAATGAGCAGTTCTTC,CASCPSGSSYNEQFF
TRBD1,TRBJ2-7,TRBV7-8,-,TGTGCCAGCAGCCCCAGAGGGGGCGCAATCGGCGAGCAGTACTTC,CASSPRGGAIGEQYF
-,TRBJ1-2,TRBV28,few,TGTGCCAGCAGTCCCGGACAGCTAAACTATGGCTACACCTTC,CASSPGQLNYGYTF
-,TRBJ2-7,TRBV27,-,TGTGCCAGCAGTTATAAGGACGGCCTCTACGAGCAGTACTTC,CASSYKDGLYEQYF
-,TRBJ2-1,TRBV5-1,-,TGCGCCAGCAGCTTGGACGTCGGGCATGAGCAGTTCTTC,CASSLDVGHEQFF
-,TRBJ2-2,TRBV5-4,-,TGTGCCAGCAGCTTGGAAACACACACCGGGGAGCTGTTTTTT,CASSLETHTGELFF
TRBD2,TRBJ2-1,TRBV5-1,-,TGCGCCAGCAGTCGTACGAGCGGCGGGGGGGCCGGGGATGAGCAGTTCTTC,CASSRTSGGGAGDEQFF
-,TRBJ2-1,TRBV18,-,TGTGCCAGCTCACAAAGCCCCCCCGAGCAGTTCTTC,CASSQSPPEQFF
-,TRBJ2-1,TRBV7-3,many,TGTGCCAGCAGCTCCCGGAAGGGCCCCTACAATGAGCAGTTCTTC,CASSSRKGPYNEQFF
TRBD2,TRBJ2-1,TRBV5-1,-,TGCGCCAGCAGCGTGACTAGCGGGGTGTCCTACAATGAGCAGTTCTTC,CASSVTSGVSYNEQFF
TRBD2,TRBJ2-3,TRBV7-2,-,TGTGCCAGCAGCGTGGGACTAGCGGGAGCGGCAGATACGCAGTATTTT,CASSVGLAGAADTQYF
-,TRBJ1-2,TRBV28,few,TGTGCCAGCAGCCTGGGGCAGTATGGCTACACCTTC,CASSLGQYGYTF
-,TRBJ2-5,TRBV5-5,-,TGTGCCAGCAGCCCACCTTTAGGGCGAGAGACCCAGTACTTC,CASSPPLGRETQYF
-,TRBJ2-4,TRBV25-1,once,TGTGCCAGCAGACTCCTTTCAGGGGACCTGAACTTC,CASRLLSGDLNF
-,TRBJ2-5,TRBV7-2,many,TGTGCCAGCAGCTTGAGTGAGATAACGGAGACCCAGTACTTC,CASSLSEITETQYF
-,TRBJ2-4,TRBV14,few,TGTGCCAGCAGCCAAGTGGCAGGGCATTTAGCCAAAAACATTCAGTACTTC,CASSQVAGHLAKNIQYF
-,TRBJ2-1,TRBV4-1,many,TGCGCCAGCAGCCTAATCGGGAGGGGGCCCCCTAATGAGCAGTTCTTC,CASSLIGRGPPNEQFF
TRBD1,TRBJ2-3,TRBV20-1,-,TGCAGTGCGGGGCAGGGGGCCCCAGATACGCAGTATTTT,CSAGQGAPDTQYF
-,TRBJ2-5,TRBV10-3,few,TGTGCCACCAGGCTTACAGAGGGGCTCCAAGAGACCCAGTACTTC,CATRLTEGLQETQYF